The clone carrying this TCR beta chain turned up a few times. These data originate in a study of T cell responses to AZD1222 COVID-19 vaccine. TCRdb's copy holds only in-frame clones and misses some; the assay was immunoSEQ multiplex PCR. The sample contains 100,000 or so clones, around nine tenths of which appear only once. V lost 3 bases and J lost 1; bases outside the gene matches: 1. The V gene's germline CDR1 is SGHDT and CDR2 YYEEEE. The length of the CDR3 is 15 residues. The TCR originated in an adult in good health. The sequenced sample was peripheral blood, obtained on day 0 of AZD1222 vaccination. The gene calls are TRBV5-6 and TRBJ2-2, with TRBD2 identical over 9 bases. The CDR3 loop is CASSSLAGNTGELFF. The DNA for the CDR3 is TGTGCCAGCAGCTCACTAGCGGGGAACACCGGGGAGCTGTTTTTT.